Sequencing of this T cell receptor beta chain was carried out in a study of graft-versus-host responses after intestinal transplantation. Overall study: The study gave all recipients anti-thymocyte globulin induction, then tacrolimus and steroids for roughly 3 years.

This table comes from immunoSEQ multiplex PCR, and its TCRdb copy is limited to in-frame clones, with some not included. This table has about 130,000 clones, around 90% appearing once. V dropped 8 bases and J dropped 0 bases, with 11 bases sitting between them. The CDR3 covers 14 residues. Per germline, CDR1 LNHDA and CDR2 SQIVND (reference sequence). Comments on this clone: The antigen remains unidentified.

Sequencing was performed on unstimulated CD4+ T cells sorted from spleen or lymph node cells, taken before intestinal transplant. The TCR originated in a human donor who received an intestinal transplant. The V gene is TRBV19, the J gene TRBJ1-3; unclear D gene. The CDR3 nucleotides read TGTGCCAGTGGCCGACCGTCCTCTGGAAACACCATATATTTT. It yields the protein CASGRPSSGNTIYF.